Here is one T cell receptor beta chain with its context. TCRdb passed the 5' RACE reads through MiXCR, listing each CDR3 protein once. The sample lists tens of thousands of distinct CDR3 sequences, approximately 4.7% seen once, with around 8% in the top ten. The data were taken from a study of T cells of healthy individuals. CDR3 length equals 15 residues. The V gene's germline CDR1 is SGDLS and CDR2 YYNGEE. Trimming cost V 0 bases and J 7 bases, with 13 bases left between them. J is TRBJ2-2 and V is TRBV9; D may match TRBD1 or TRBD2 (5 bases each). The TCR sequence derives from a female donor in good health. Here the CDR3 reads CASSVGETAVGELFF. In DNA, the CDR3 is TGTGCCAGCAGCGTAGGGGAGACAGCGGTCGGGGAGCTGTTTTTT.